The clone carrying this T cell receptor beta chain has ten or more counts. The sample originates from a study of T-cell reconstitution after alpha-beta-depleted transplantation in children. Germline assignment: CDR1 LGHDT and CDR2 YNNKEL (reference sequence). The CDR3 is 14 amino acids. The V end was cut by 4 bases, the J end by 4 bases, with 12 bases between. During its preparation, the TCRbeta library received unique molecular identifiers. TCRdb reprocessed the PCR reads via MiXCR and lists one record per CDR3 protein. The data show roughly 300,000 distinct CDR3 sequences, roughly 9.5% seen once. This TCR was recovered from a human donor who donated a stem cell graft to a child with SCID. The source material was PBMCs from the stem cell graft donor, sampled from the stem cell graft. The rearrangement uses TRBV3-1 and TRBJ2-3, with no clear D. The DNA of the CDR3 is TGTGCCAGCAGCCCCGATCAGAAGGCAGATACGCAGTATTTT. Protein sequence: CASSPDQKADTQYF.